These 5 T cell receptor beta chains were sequenced from one sample in a study of T cell repertoires in cytomegalovirus infection (dated by TCRdb to the late 2010s). The sequencer was an Illumina HiSeq 1500. The public reads were run again by TCRdb, first through fastp at Q25 and then through MiXCR, and only productive beta chains were kept. Rows with one shared CDR3 protein collapse into an entry with the most common genes and DNA. The sample has a few hundred thousand distinct CDR3 sequences on record, roughly a third of them singletons. The biggest ten clones account for about 13% of the sample. Their recognized antigens are unknown. The treatment or condition label on this specimen signifies: in vitro stimulation with specific CMV peptide epitopes to enrich CMV-specific T cells. The source was cultured PBMCs, collected from culture after CMV antigen stimulation. These receptor sequences come from a human donor in good health (CMV status not recorded). Some clones in this sample may be carry-over from other donors' samples.

The CDR3 loop reads CASSMQGQLGTEAFF. CDR3 DNA: TGTGCCAGTAGTATGCAGGGACAGTTAGGGACTGAAGCTTTCTTT. V gene TRBV19 combines with J gene TRBJ1-1; TRBD1 aligns across 7 bases. V shed 3 bases and J 5 bases; nucleotides not matched to a gene: 9. The CDR3 runs 15 residues. Germline lookup yields CDR1 LNHDA and CDR2 SQIVND (reference sequence).

This clonotype turned up a few times. The J gene is TRBJ2-1, the V gene TRBV29-1, with TRBD1 identical over 8 bases. The length of the CDR3 is 14 residues. V was pared by 6 bases and J by 12 bases, with 16 bases of the junction left unmatched. Germline CDR1 and CDR2: SQVTM and ANQGSEA. CDR3 loop: CSVRQGTHQMGQFF. The CDR3 DNA is TGCAGCGTCCGACAGGGGACTCACCAGATGGGGCAGTTCTTC.

Concerning this clonotype: The CDR3 does not end in the conserved phenylalanine or tryptophan, so this is likely a read error. This chain connects TRBV7-2 to TRBJ1-2; a weak D match, TRBD1 (5 bases). Trimming removed 5 bases from V and 2 bases from J, with 12 bases in between. This CDR3 is built from 14 residues. In germline, CDR1 is SGHTA, CDR2 FQGNSA. The CDR3 reads CASSELQVNYGYTY. In nucleotides, the CDR3 is TGTGCCAGCAGCGAGCTACAGGTGAACTATGGCTACACCTAC.

V is TRBV5-4 and J is TRBJ2-7; the match to TRBD2 covers 8 bases. The CDR3 has 14 residues. V dropped 4 bases and J dropped 4; count of bases not matched to a gene: 7. Germline-derived CDR1 and CDR2 are SGHNT and YYREEE (reference sequence). CDR3 bases: TGTGCCAGCAGCCCGGGACTAGTGGGGTACGAGCAGTACTTC. It codes for CASSPGLVGYEQYF.

The CDR3 region is CASSSYRSRSYEQYF. The CDR3 DNA sequence: TGTGCCAGCAGCTCTTATAGATCCCGCTCCTACGAGCAGTACTTC. This chain links TRBV7-9 with TRBJ2-7; D is unclear. The CDR3 consists of 15 residues. Germline-derived CDR1 and CDR2 are SEHNR and FQNEAQ (reference sequence). Trimming removed 4 bases at V and 0 bases at J, with 13 bases between.